Below, 19 T cell receptor beta chains from the same sample are listed, as sequenced in a study of cytomegalovirus exposure and HLA in healthy donors. Both 60 Vbeta primers and 13 Jbeta primers went into the PCR. Repertoires were generated with immunoSEQ multiplex PCR, while TCRdb's copy carries only in-frame clones and drops some. The sample lists approximately 130,000 clones; 75% were seen once. What was sequenced was PBMCs. All receptors come from a man between 25 and 39 years old in good health and CMV-seronegative.

This rearrangement joins TRBV7-2 to TRBJ1-1; possibly TRBD1 for D (5 bases). Trimming pared 7 bases from V and 2 bases from J, leaving 17 bases between. CDR1 and CDR2 from the germline V gene are SGHTA and FQGNSA. The CDR3 extends over 15 amino acids. The CDR3 reads CASTWGGRGNTEAFF. The CDR3 DNA sequence: TGTGCCAGCACCTGGGGGGGTAGGGGAAACACTGAAGCTTTCTTT.

On this clone itself: The junction departs from germline at one end; a sequencing error may be responsible. The CDR3 DNA is TGTGCCAGCAGTTTATATCCGTACCGGGAATTT. Translating it yields CASSLYPYREF. This chain uses TRBV28 with TRBJ1-1; D unresolved. The CDR3 runs 11 residues. Per the germline V gene, CDR1 is MDHEN and CDR2 is SYDVKM.

This clone was counted between two and nine times. The rearrangement uses TRBV18 and TRBJ1-5, with 8 bases that match TRBD1. Losses at the gene ends were 0 bases for V and 9 bases for J; bases not matched to a gene: 13. The CDR3 consists of 17 residues. Germline assignment: CDR1 KGHSH and CDR2 LQKENI. The chain's CDR3 is CASSPPRGQGAHGPQHF. The CDR3 bases are TGTGCCAGCTCACCACCGCGGGGGCAGGGGGCCCATGGGCCCCAGCATTTT.

This clone came up once. The genes are TRBV5-1 and TRBJ2-1, with D maybe TRBD1 (6 bases). Between the trimmed V and J ends, which lost 0 bases and 3 bases, there was a span of 7 bases. Germline CDR1 SGHRS, CDR2 YFSETQ. This CDR3 is built from 14 residues. CDR3 in DNA: TGCGCCAGCAGCTTGGAGGACAGCTACAATGAGCAGTTCTTC. Amino acid sequence: CASSLEDSYNEQFF.

The chain couples TRBV9 to TRBJ1-2, with 9 bases lining up with TRBD1. V trimming: 3 bases; J trimming: 2 bases; junction bases outside the gene matches: 14. Per the germline V gene, CDR1 is SGDLS and CDR2 is YYNGEE. The CDR3 runs 18 residues. Here the CDR3 DNA reads TGTGCCAGCAGCGCGAGTGGGGTCGGGACAGGGCCCAACTATGGCTACACCTTC. Protein sequence: CASSASGVGTGPNYGYTF.

The chain recombines TRBV5-4 with TRBJ2-2, with D uncertain. This CDR3 is 16 amino acids long. V lost 0 bases and J lost 4, with 13 bases in between. CDR1 and CDR2 (germline): SGHNT, YYREEE (reference sequence). The CDR3 DNA is TGTGCCAGCAGCTTGGGCAATTTGTTCGGCACCGGGGAGCTGTTTTTT. It is translated as CASSLGNLFGTGELFF.

Many counts were recorded for this clone. V gene TRBV10-1 combines with J gene TRBJ1-6; TRBD1 aligns across 7 bases. Germline CDR1 reads WNHNN; CDR2 reads SYGVQD (reference sequence). V dropped 6 bases and J dropped 9; count of bases not matched to a gene: 17. CDR3 length: 17 residues. The chain's CDR3 is CASRRTGGTISPSPLHF. DNA of the CDR3: TGCGCCAGCAGGAGGACAGGAGGGACCATATCGCCTTCACCCCTCCACTTT.

This chain joins TRBV5-1 and TRBJ2-3; TRBD2 is a possible D gene (6 bases). V lost 3 bases, J lost 2 bases, and 16 bases lay in between. Germline lookup yields CDR1 SGHRS and CDR2 YFSETQ. The CDR3 covers 16 residues. The CDR3 nucleotides read TGCGCCAGCAGCTACCTTGGGAGGCGCAACACAGATACGCAGTATTTT. It codes for CASSYLGRRNTDTQYF.

V and J are TRBV6-5 and TRBJ2-7; D is undetermined. Germline lookup yields CDR1 MNHEY and CDR2 SVGAGI. This CDR3 has 12 residues. The V end was cut by 0 bases, the J end by 10 bases, with 10 bases between. The CDR3 here is CASSYSPGVQYF. CDR3 sequence (DNA): TGTGCCAGCAGTTACTCCCCCGGAGTACAGTACTTC.

This chain uses TRBV7-2 with TRBJ1-5, with D perhaps matching TRBD1 (6 bases). Germline values: CDR1 SGHTA, CDR2 FQGNSA. V was clipped by 5 bases and J by 2 bases, with 13 bases between them. The CDR3 extends over 15 amino acids. The CDR3 here is CASSQQGPGNQPQHF. CDR3 nucleotides: TGTGCCAGCAGCCAACAGGGTCCTGGCAATCAGCCCCAGCATTTT.

The J gene is TRBJ2-7, the V gene TRBV7-6; no clear D. The CDR3 spans 13 residues. Germline V CDR1 and CDR2: SGHVS, FNYEAQ. Trimming left V 5 bases short and J 3 bases short, with 11 bases between. The CDR3 coding sequence is TGTGCCAGCAGCCCCCGACAAGGCTACGAGCAGTACTTC. Translation: CASSPRQGYEQYF.

The chain couples TRBV15 to TRBJ1-1; 7 bases align to TRBD1. The CDR3 is 17 amino acids. J was trimmed by 2 bases and V by 3 bases; bases with no gene match: 12. Germline CDR1 reads LNHNV; CDR2 reads YYDKDF (reference sequence). CDR3 amino acids: CATSSGQVGRPNTEAFF. CDR3 nucleotide sequence: TGTGCCACCAGCAGCGGACAGGTTGGGAGACCCAACACTGAAGCTTTCTTT.

The V call is TRBV28, the J call TRBJ1-6, with TRBD1 as a possible D gene (6 bases). Trimming removed 6 bases at V and 7 bases at J, with 16 bases between. Germline V gene sequence: CDR1 MDHEN, CDR2 SYDVKM. The CDR3 is 15 residues long. The CDR3 region is CASSPRQAQNSPLHF. The CDR3 DNA reads as TGTGCCAGCAGCCCGAGACAGGCGCAAAATTCACCCCTCCACTTT.

In DNA form, the CDR3 reads TGTGCCAGCAGTTCCCCGGGAGCCTATGGCTACACCTTC. Its protein product is CASSSPGAYGYTF. The V gene is TRBV28, the J gene TRBJ1-2; D call uncertain. This CDR3 comprises 13 residues. V shed 4 bases and J shed 4 bases, with 10 bases lying between them. The germline V gene encodes CDR1 MDHEN and CDR2 SYDVKM.

J is TRBJ1-1 and V is TRBV7-9; D unclear. Germline loops: CDR1 SEHNR, CDR2 FQNEAQ (reference sequence). V was clipped by 2 bases and J by 4 bases, with 14 bases between them. The CDR3 has 15 amino acids. This CDR3 reads CASSLFRGSFTEAFF. Written as DNA, the CDR3 is TGTGCCAGCAGCTTATTTCGGGGTTCCTTCACTGAAGCTTTCTTT.

The gene calls are TRBV5-4 and TRBJ1-2; a possible D gene is TRBD1 (5 bases). V was clipped by 2 bases and J by 7 bases, with 6 bases between them. Germline V lookup: CDR1 SGHNT, CDR2 YYREEE (reference sequence). This CDR3 region has 11 residues. The CDR3 loop is CASSLGVGYTF. DNA for the CDR3: TGTGCCAGCAGCTTAGGGGTTGGCTACACCTTC.

The genes are TRBV7-9 and TRBJ2-1, with 7 bases that match TRBD2. This CDR3 region has 13 residues. The V gene's germline CDR1 is SEHNR and CDR2 FQNEAQ (reference sequence). V was clipped by 2 bases and J by 8 bases; unmatched bases: 3. This CDR3 is CASSLPGRYEQFF. As DNA, the CDR3 is TGTGCCAGCAGCTTACCCGGGAGGTATGAGCAGTTCTTC.

V usage is TRBV9 and J usage is TRBJ2-7; 8 bases line up with TRBD2. The CDR3 is 18 amino acids. Trimming at V came to 0 bases and at J to 0 bases, leaving 11 bases not matched to a gene. The germline V gene encodes CDR1 SGDLS and CDR2 YYNGEE. The CDR3 loop reads CASSVGGGSGGFSYEQYF. Written as DNA, the CDR3 is TGTGCCAGCAGCGTAGGTGGAGGCAGCGGGGGCTTCTCCTACGAGCAGTACTTC.

This chain joins TRBV27 and TRBJ2-7, with 11 positions matching TRBD2. Trimming at V came to 5 bases and at J to 4 bases, leaving 4 bases not matched to a gene. CDR1 and CDR2 (germline): MNHEY, SMNVEV (reference sequence). The CDR3 contains 14 residues. In DNA, the CDR3 is TGTGCCAGCAGTGTGGGACTAGCGGTGTACGAGCAGTACGTC. Translation: CASSVGLAVYEQYV.